This T cell receptor beta chain was retrieved from a study of blood T cell repertoires in COVID-19. Overall study context: COVID-19 samples collected from the United States, Italy and Spain covered acute and convalescent phases.

The data were produced by immunoSEQ multiplex PCR, yet TCRdb's version contains in-frame clones alone and is incomplete. The sample shows 300,000 to 350,000 clones, approximately 83% of them seen only once. This CDR3 region has 16 residues. The V gene lost 0 bases and the J gene lost 4 bases, with 13 bases spanning the gap. Looked up from germline, CDR1 is LGHNA and CDR2 is YSLEER. Which cohort a participant joined came from the clinical history participants gave. The chain joins TRBV4-3 to TRBJ1-3; D gene unclear. Sequencing was carried out using PBMCs or T cells enriched from blood (not recorded which). The receptor was derived from a woman between 40 and 55 years old with acute COVID-19. Here the CDR3 reads CASSQDRVGSGNTIYF. The DNA of the CDR3 is TGCGCCAGCAGCCAAGATCGGGTAGGATCCGGAAACACCATATATTTT.